The 21 T cell receptor beta chains presented below share a single source sample, sequenced in a study of regulatory T cells in long-lasting Graves disease. Sample time point: persistent/refractory GD, antithyroid drugs over 5 years with positive TRAb. Making the TCR library involved RNA that had been extracted from PBMCs. Libraries of TCR beta came from iRepertoire HTBI primers plus Arm-PCR of CDR3 regions. TCRdb ran MiXCR on the multiplex PCR reads and lists one entry per CDR3 protein. The sample has a few hundred thousand distinct CDR3 sequences, more than 20% seen once; the top ten hold more than 50%. Material: peripheral blood mononuclear cells (PBMCs), obtained when the disease was refractory, from a patient treated with antithyroid drugs. The receptor source for this set is a female donor with Graves disease.

The sample holds a few counts of this clonotype. This sequence joins TRBV29-1 and TRBJ2-7, with a weak D call TRBD1 (6 bases). V dropped 0 bases and J dropped 4 bases, with 19 bases sitting between them. This CDR3 has 16 amino acids. Germline assignment: CDR1 SQVTM and CDR2 ANQGSEA. The CDR3 sequence: CSVEEEETGTPYEQYF. In DNA form, the CDR3 reads TGCAGCGTTGAAGAAGAGGAAACAGGGACCCCTTACGAGCAGTACTTC.

This clonotype was counted at least ten times. The rearrangement joins TRBV27 to TRBJ1-5; D call uncertain. CDR1 is MNHEY, CDR2 SMNVEV, per germline (reference sequence). This CDR3 comprises 15 residues. The germline V and J ends were trimmed by 4 bases and 2 bases, with 12 bases remaining between them. The CDR3 nucleotides read TGTGCCAGCAGTTCTGGGTTAGTGGGCAATCAGCCCCAGCATTTT. As protein: CASSSGLVGNQPQHF.

The gene calls are TRBV19 and TRBJ1-5; possibly TRBD1 for D (5 bases). The CDR3 sequence is 15 residues long. Germline values: CDR1 LNHDA, CDR2 SQIVND (reference sequence). Trimming took off 4 bases at V and 5 bases at J, with 15 bases between the two ends. CDR3 bases: TGTGCCAGTAGTAAGTGGGAGGGGCAGGATCAGCCCCAGCATTTT. Residues: CASSKWEGQDQPQHF. The whole variable domain, remainder taken from reference TRBV19 and TRBJ1-5, is DGGITQSPKYLFRKEGQNVTLSCEQNLNHDAMYWYRQDPGQGLRLIYYSQIVNDFQKGDIAEGYSVSREKKESFPLTVTSAQKNPTAFYLCASSKWEGQDQPQHFGDGTRLSIL.

This clonotype was counted ten times or more. This chain joins TRBV3-1 and TRBJ1-5; no definite D call. This CDR3 is built from 15 residues. Looked up from germline, CDR1 is LGHDT and CDR2 is YNNKEL (reference sequence). V lost 4 bases and J lost 0, with 10 bases in between. The CDR3 loop is CASSPSFSSNQPQHF. The DNA of the CDR3 is TGTGCCAGCAGCCCGTCGTTCTCTAGCAATCAGCCCCAGCATTTT.

This clonotype was seen at least ten times. The chain is built from TRBV7-2 and TRBJ2-4; TRBD2 matches 15 bases. The CDR3 totals 18 residues. V trimming: 5 bases; J trimming: 3 bases; junction bases outside the gene matches: 8. Germline V lookup: CDR1 SGHTA, CDR2 FQGNSA. The CDR3 reads CASSEGLAGGRGKNIQYF. CDR3 DNA sequence: TGTGCCAGCAGCGAGGGACTAGCGGGAGGCCGGGGCAAAAACATTCAGTACTTC.

The chain is built from TRBV11-2 and TRBJ2-1; D remains unclear. The V end lost 5 bases, the J end lost 5 bases, and 7 bases lay between the germline ends. Germline CDR1 reads SGHAT; CDR2 reads FQNNGV. CDR3 length equals 12 residues. In DNA form, the CDR3 reads TGTGCCAGCAGCCAGAGTGACAATGAGCAGTTCTTC. This codes for CASSQSDNEQFF.

J is TRBJ1-2 and V is TRBV20-1; D is ambiguous. The germline V and J ends were trimmed by 2 bases and 3 bases, with 13 bases remaining between them. Germline CDR1 is DFQATT and CDR2 is SNEGSKA (reference sequence). The CDR3 has 14 amino acids. CDR3: CSARFEVNDYGYTF. The CDR3 nucleotides are TGCAGTGCTAGATTCGAGGTTAACGACTATGGCTACACCTTC.

About this clonotype itself: This CDR3 fails to terminate in the conserved phenylalanine or tryptophan, so it likely reflects a read error. The V call is TRBV19, the J call TRBJ1-5; no reliable D call. Germline V gene sequence: CDR1 LNHDA, CDR2 SQIVND (reference sequence). The CDR3 runs to 14 residues. Between the trimmed V and J ends, which lost 4 bases and 10 bases, there was a span of 17 bases. This CDR3 reads CASSNPPFDGPQHL. CDR3 DNA sequence: TGTGCCAGTAGTAACCCACCCTTTGACGGACCCCAGCATTTA.

The chain couples TRBV7-3 to TRBJ2-1; 9 positions agree with TRBD2. V was clipped by 5 bases and J by 2 bases; unmatched bases: 4. Germline CDR1 is SGHTA and CDR2 is FQGTGA. This CDR3 is built from 15 residues. CDR3 nucleotide sequence: TGTGCCAGCAGCCCCTCTAGCGGGACCTACAATGAGCAGTTCTTC. This codes for CASSPSSGTYNEQFF.

This chain links TRBV10-3 with TRBJ2-2; D might be TRBD2 (5 bases). Germline loops: CDR1 ENHRY, CDR2 SYGVKD. The CDR3 totals 15 residues. Trimming pared 5 bases from V and 14 bases from J, leaving 24 bases between. The CDR3 DNA follows: TGTGCCATCAGTTACACTAGTTATACGACCGGGAAACTGTTTTTT. Protein: CAISYTSYTTGKLFF.

Only a few counts were recorded for this clonotype. CDR3 sequence (DNA): TGCAGTGCTACAACAGGGCCCAACACTGAAGCTTTCTTT. Protein sequence: CSATTGPNTEAFF. This chain connects TRBV20-1 to TRBJ1-1, with D possibly matching TRBD1 (6 bases). V was shortened by 4 bases and J by 2 bases, with 11 bases between the two germline ends. The CDR3 has 13 residues. Germline assignment: CDR1 DFQATT and CDR2 SNEGSKA (reference sequence).

A few counts support this clonotype. CDR3 loop: CASSFRGDQPQHF. CDR3 nucleotide sequence: TGTGCCAGCAGCTTCCGGGGAGATCAGCCCCAGCATTTT. The rearrangement links TRBV5-8 to TRBJ1-5; D is uncertain. The CDR3 runs 13 residues. Germline V gene sequence: CDR1 SGHTS, CDR2 YDEGEE. Trimming left V 2 bases short and J 5 bases short, with 8 bases between.

As concerns this clonotype: This sequence may be a read error, since a much larger clone differs from it by one base. The genes are TRBV6-5 and TRBJ1-1; tentative D call: TRBD1 (5 bases). Deletions cut 2 bases from V and 8 bases from J, with 9 bases between. This CDR3 is 12 amino acids long. CDR1 and CDR2 (germline): MNHEY, SVGAGI. The CDR3 protein is CASSYNGAEAFF. In DNA, the CDR3 is TGTGCCAGCAGTTACAACGGGGCGGAAGCTTTCTTT.

The chain has TRBV4-3 and TRBJ2-4; the D is unclear. The CDR3 loop spans 15 amino acids. V was trimmed by 0 bases and J by 6 bases, leaving 12 bases between them. In germline, CDR1 is LGHNA, CDR2 YSLEER. The CDR3 region is CASSQDRADRNIQYF. CDR3 coding DNA: TGCGCCAGCAGCCAAGATCGCGCAGACCGAAACATTCAGTACTTC.

CDR3 protein: CASSQGPQQPQHF. The CDR3 DNA follows: TGTGCCAGCAGCCAGGGACCGCAACAGCCCCAGCATTTT. The V and J genes are TRBV7-3 and TRBJ1-5; a possible D gene is TRBD1 (5 bases). This CDR3 has 13 amino acids. V gave up 5 bases and J gave up 7 bases, with 12 bases separating them. Germline V lookup: CDR1 SGHTA, CDR2 FQGTGA.

This sequence joins TRBV5-1 and TRBJ2-7; 7 bases line up with TRBD2. CDR1 is SGHRS, CDR2 YFSETQ, per germline. J gave up 1 base and V 4 bases, and 5 bases lay outside the gene matches. The CDR3 is 14 amino acids. Here the CDR3 reads CASSEGLFSYEQYF. Written as DNA, the CDR3 is TGCGCCAGCAGCGAGGGACTATTTTCCTACGAGCAGTACTTC. The complete variable domain, with remaining parts taken from reference TRBV5-1 and TRBJ2-7, reads KAGVTQTPRYLIKTRGQQVTLSCSPISGHRSVSWYQQTPGQGLQFLFEYFSETQRNKGNFPGRFSGRQFSNSRSEMNVSTLELGDSALYLCASSEGLFSYEQYFGPGTRLTVT.

The gene calls are TRBV19 and TRBJ2-7; possibly TRBD1 for D (6 bases). Germline CDR1 LNHDA, CDR2 SQIVND (reference sequence). V was cut by 3 bases and J by 0 bases, with 12 bases left in between. This CDR3 contains 15 residues. CDR3 sequence reads: CASSMMTGFSYEQYF. CDR3 nucleotide sequence: TGTGCCAGTAGTATGATGACAGGCTTCTCCTACGAGCAGTACTTC.

This sequence joins TRBV10-3 and TRBJ1-1; D perhaps matches TRBD1 (5 bases). Trimming left V 6 bases short and J 0 bases short, with 11 bases between. This CDR3 contains 14 residues. Germline lookup yields CDR1 ENHRY and CDR2 SYGVKD. CDR3 loop: CAIRSTEMNTEAFF. The CDR3 DNA is TGTGCCATCAGGTCGACAGAGATGAACACTGAAGCTTTCTTT.

This sequence joins TRBV4-2 and TRBJ2-7; D remains unclear. V lost 0 bases and J 4 bases, leaving 13 bases between the germline ends. Germline V gives CDR1 LGHNA, CDR2 YNFKEQ. The CDR3 totals 15 residues. The CDR3 coding sequence is TGTGCCAGCAGCCAAGATACGGACGGATTATACGAGCAGTACTTC. Protein sequence: CASSQDTDGLYEQYF.

The chain combines TRBV20-1 with TRBJ2-2, with 11 bases that match TRBD2. CDR1 and CDR2 (germline): DFQATT, SNEGSKA (reference sequence). This CDR3 is 16 amino acids long. With V trimmed by 1 base and J by 7 bases, 8 bases remained unmatched. The CDR3 spells CSARAPPLAGGGELFF. CDR3 in DNA: TGCAGTGCTAGAGCTCCCCCCCTAGCGGGAGGCGGGGAGCTGTTTTTT.

The chain links TRBV5-1 to TRBJ2-1, with 7 bases identical to TRBD2. CDR3 length equals 14 residues. After removal of 5 bases from V and 8 bases from J, the junction contained 10 bases not matched to a gene. Germline values: CDR1 SGHRS, CDR2 YFSETQ. The CDR3 DNA reads TGCGCCAGCAGTTCCGGGGGACTATTGGATGAGCAGTTCTTC. Its translation is CASSSGGLLDEQFF.